This entry lists 24 T cell receptor beta chains sequenced from one sample in a study of T-cell reconstitution after alpha-beta-depleted transplantation in children. Preparing the TCRbeta library involved the use of unique molecular identifiers. A single record per CDR3 protein comes from TCRdb applying MiXCR to the PCR reads. The table has 700,000 or so distinct CDR3 sequences, about 12% seen once. Sequences were derived from PBMCs, sampled before TCRalphabeta/CD19-depleted stem cell transplant. Every receptor here comes from a girl aged 2-9 years with congenital amegakaryocytic thrombocytopenia, due to receive a stem cell transplant.

This clonotype has only a few counts. A single base separates this from a much larger clone, so it may be a read error. This rearrangement joins TRBV20-1 to TRBJ2-7; D is unresolved. The V end lost 3 bases, the J end lost 2 bases, and 8 bases lay between the germline ends. The CDR3 loop spans 12 amino acids. Germline-derived CDR1 and CDR2 are DFQATT and SNEGSKA (reference sequence). The CDR3 loop is CSASSRTYEQYF. DNA for the CDR3: TGCAGTGCTAGTTCGCGAACCTACGAGCAGTACTTC.

V gene TRBV18 combines with J gene TRBJ2-3, with 7 bases that match TRBD2. This CDR3 region has 16 residues. J was trimmed by 2 bases and V by 0 bases; bases with no gene match: 5. The V gene's germline CDR1 is KGHSH and CDR2 LQKENI. In nucleotides, the CDR3 is TGTGCCAGCTCACCACCTACTAGCGTCAACACAGATACGCAGTATTTT. Translated, it gives CASSPPTSVNTDTQYF.

The chain has TRBV6-1 and TRBJ2-1; D perhaps matches TRBD2 (6 bases). With 2 bases removed from V and 6 bases from J, the gap between germline ends came to 14 bases. This CDR3 contains 15 residues. Germline V CDR1 and CDR2: MNHNS, SASEGT. The CDR3 nucleotides read TGTGCCAGCAGTGAATTGGATGGAGGGACCAATGAGCAGTTCTTC. The encoded protein is CASSELDGGTNEQFF.

About this clonotype itself: The junction departs from the called germline gene at one end, perhaps through a read error. The V call is TRBV10-3, the J call TRBJ2-7; 7 nucleotides agree with TRBD2. This CDR3 is built from 14 residues. Germline CDR1 and CDR2: ENHRY and SYGVKD. The CDR3: CAIGGSGITYERYF. DNA of the CDR3: TGTGCCATCGGTGGGAGCGGGATAACCTACGAGCGGTACTTC.

This clonotype was detected many times. J is TRBJ2-7 and V is TRBV20-1; D possibly corresponds to TRBD1 (5 bases). The germline V and J ends were trimmed by 8 bases and 2 bases, with 13 bases remaining between them. The CDR3 runs 12 residues. Per the germline V gene, CDR1 is DFQATT and CDR2 is SNEGSKA (reference sequence). Written as DNA, the CDR3 is TGCAGTACGGCCAGGGCGCCCTACGAGCAGTACTTC. Translating gives CSTARAPYEQYF.

The chain uses TRBV10-3 and TRBJ2-2, with TRBD2 matching 10 bases. Germline V CDR1 and CDR2: ENHRY, SYGVKD. The CDR3 length is 16 residues. V lost 3 bases to trimming and J lost 1 base; unmatched junction nucleotides: 2. CDR3 coding DNA: TGTGCCATCAGTGAAGGACTAGCGGTGAACACCGGGGAGCTGTTTTTT. Protein sequence: CAISEGLAVNTGELFF.

This clonotype was recorded a few times. The chain's CDR3 is CASSHGDSREQFF. DNA for the CDR3: TGCGCCAGCAGCCATGGGGATTCTCGTGAGCAGTTCTTC. The chain combines TRBV5-1 with TRBJ2-1; no clear D gene. The CDR3 has 13 amino acids. Trimming removed 4 bases at V and 9 bases at J, with 14 bases between. Germline V CDR1 and CDR2: SGHRS, YFSETQ.

This clonotype occurred a few times. This sequence may be a read error, since a much larger clone differs from it by one base. V and J are TRBV5-1 and TRBJ2-7; 9 nucleotides align to TRBD2. J was trimmed by 2 bases and V by 0 bases; bases with no gene match: 3. CDR1 and CDR2 (germline): SGHRS, YFSETQ. The CDR3 consists of 15 residues. CDR3 loop: CASSLGLAVPYEQYF. The CDR3 DNA follows: TGCGCCAGCAGCTTGGGACTAGCGGTCCCCTACGAGCAGTACTTC.

The chain carries TRBV4-1 and TRBJ2-4; 7 bases line up with TRBD2. Germline assignment: CDR1 MGHRA and CDR2 YSYEKL. The CDR3 consists of 19 residues. J lost 0 bases, V lost 4 bases, and 15 bases had no gene match. Written as DNA, the CDR3 is TGCGCCAGCAGCCCGACTTCGGGGGGTGAAAAACTAGCCAAAAACATTCAGTACTTC. Encoded protein: CASSPTSGGEKLAKNIQYF.

This clonotype showed up just a few times. The chain employs TRBV18 and TRBJ2-7; 7 positions agree with TRBD1. The junction had 10 bases not matched to a gene; V was cut back by 2 bases and J by 9 bases. Germline values: CDR1 KGHSH, CDR2 LQKENI. This CDR3 has 14 residues. CDR3 sequence reads: CASSPTGDLSGQYF. The CDR3 nucleotides are TGTGCCAGCTCACCAACAGGGGACCTATCGGGGCAGTACTTC.

The chain carries TRBV20-1 and TRBJ2-3; D is perhaps TRBD1 or TRBD2 (5 bases each). This CDR3 comprises 14 residues. Deletions cut 8 bases from V and 2 bases from J, with 17 bases between. The V gene's germline CDR1 is DFQATT and CDR2 SNEGSKA (reference sequence). The CDR3 DNA reads as TGCAGTATCACACCGGGGACGGCCACAGATACGCAGTATTTT. It yields the protein CSITPGTATDTQYF.

The V and J genes are TRBV5-5 and TRBJ1-4, with a tentative D call TRBD1 (5 bases). Trimming removed 2 bases from V and 12 bases from J, with 14 bases in between. Germline V lookup: CDR1 SGHKS, CDR2 YYEKEE (reference sequence). The CDR3 covers 13 residues. CDR3 DNA: TGTGCCAGCAGCTTTTTGGGGGGGAGTGAACTGTTTTTT. Residues: CASSFLGGSELFF.

As concerns this clonotype: An end of the junction does not agree with germline; a read error may underlie this. This rearrangement joins TRBV10-3 to TRBJ1-4, with no clear D. The germline gives CDR1 ENHRY, CDR2 SYGVKD. This CDR3 spans 15 amino acids. The CDR3 DNA follows: TGTGCCATCAGTGAGTCCCCTGCAACTAATAAAAAACTGTTTTTT. Translated, it gives CAISESPATNKKLFF.

Comments on this clonotype: A much larger clone sits a single nucleotide away, making a read error possible. This chain connects TRBV15 to TRBJ1-5, with D perhaps matching TRBD1 (5 bases). The CDR3 has 13 residues. Germline V gene lookup returns CDR1 LNHNV and CDR2 YYDKDF (reference sequence). Here the CDR3 reads CATGQGPYQPHHF. CDR3 DNA: TGTGCCACTGGACAAGGGCCCTATCAGCCCCATCATTTT.

Ten or more counts support this clonotype. The rearrangement links TRBV5-1 to TRBJ2-1, with unresolved D. CDR3 length equals 12 residues. Germline V gives CDR1 SGHRS, CDR2 YFSETQ. Trimming shortened V by 1 base and J by 7 bases, and 6 bases separated the two germline ends. CDR3 loop: CASSLRENEQFF. CDR3 nucleotide sequence: TGCGCCAGCAGCTTGAGAGAGAATGAGCAGTTCTTC.

Of note for this clonotype: Possible read error: a much larger clone is one base away. The V gene is TRBV11-2, the J gene TRBJ2-7, with a tentative D call TRBD2 (5 bases). Germline CDR1 reads SGHAT; CDR2 reads FQNNGV. Trimming pared 1 base from V and 6 bases from J, leaving 7 bases between. The CDR3 runs 12 residues. The CDR3 DNA sequence: TGTGCCAGCAGCTTAGTGGAGGTCGAGCAGTACTTC. It yields the protein CASSLVEVEQYF.

The rearrangement uses TRBV20-1 and TRBJ1-1; D may be TRBD1 (5 bases). CDR3 length: 14 amino acids. Deletions cut 0 bases from V and 8 bases from J, with 16 bases between. Germline CDR1 reads DFQATT; CDR2 reads SNEGSKA (reference sequence). The CDR3 protein is CSAREGGRRKEAFF. The CDR3 nucleotides read TGCAGTGCTAGAGAGGGGGGTAGACGGAAGGAAGCTTTCTTT.

This clonotype has at least ten counts. The gene calls are TRBV20-1 and TRBJ2-5, with TRBD1 as a possible D gene (6 bases). Germline loops: CDR1 DFQATT, CDR2 SNEGSKA (reference sequence). CDR3 length: 12 amino acids. Trimming shortened V by 6 bases and J by 4 bases, and 12 bases separated the two germline ends. The CDR3 DNA is TGCAGTGCGCGGAGAGGGGGAGAGACCCAGTACTTC. It is translated as CSARRGGETQYF.

CDR3 region: CATSRDRGEWANYGYTF. The CDR3, as DNA: TGTGCCACCAGCAGGGACCGGGGGGAATGGGCTAACTATGGCTACACCTTC. V usage is TRBV15 and J usage is TRBJ1-2, with a possible D match to TRBD1 (5 bases). The CDR3 length is 17 residues. V lost 3 bases, J lost 0 bases, and 17 bases lay in between. Per germline, CDR1 LNHNV and CDR2 YYDKDF (reference sequence). The whole variable domain, remainder taken from reference TRBV15 and TRBJ1-2, is DAMVIQNPRYQVTQFGKPVTLSCSQTLNHNVMYWYQQKSSQAPKLLFHYYDKDFNNEADTPDNFQSRRPNTSFCFLDIRSPGLGDTAMYLCATSRDRGEWANYGYTFGSGTRLTVV.

About this clonotype: The CDR3 does not end in the conserved phenylalanine or tryptophan, so this is likely a read error. The chain uses TRBV5-1 and TRBJ2-7, with D uncertain. This CDR3 comprises 13 residues. The V end lost 0 bases, the J end lost 3 bases, and 7 bases lay between the germline ends. Per germline, CDR1 SGHRS and CDR2 YFSETQ. The CDR3 nucleotides read TGCGCCAGCAGCTTGGGAACCCTCTACGAGCAGTACTTG. This gives the protein CASSLGTLYEQYL.

This clonotype has at least ten counts. J is TRBJ2-5 and V is TRBV20-1, with D unresolved. Between the trimmed V and J ends, which lost 6 bases and 1 base, there was a span of 15 bases. CDR3 length equals 14 residues. Germline lookup yields CDR1 DFQATT and CDR2 SNEGSKA (reference sequence). CDR3 sequence (DNA): TGCAGTGCCAGACTTCGAATTGCCCAAGAGACCCAGTACTTC. This sequence encodes CSARLRIAQETQYF.

This clonotype has at least ten counts. This sequence joins TRBV20-1 and TRBJ2-1, with 13 positions matching TRBD2. Unmatched junction bases numbered 10, after V lost 3 bases and J lost 8 bases. The CDR3 runs to 16 residues. Germline values: CDR1 DFQATT, CDR2 SNEGSKA (reference sequence). Here the CDR3 reads CSASLPGLAGFDEQFF. CDR3 DNA sequence: TGCAGTGCTAGCTTGCCGGGACTAGCGGGATTCGATGAGCAGTTCTTC.

This clonotype was seen repeatedly, ten times or more. The rearrangement joins TRBV12-3 or TRBV12-4 to TRBJ2-5; no clear D. The V end lost 8 bases, the J end lost 5 bases, and 18 bases lay between the germline ends. There are 14 residues in the CDR3. Here the CDR3 reads CASRFTSEWETQYF. The CDR3 DNA reads TGTGCCAGCCGGTTTACCTCGGAATGGGAGACCCAGTACTTC.

This clonotype was counted at least ten times. The chain carries TRBV7-2 and TRBJ1-2; D gene unclear. Germline values: CDR1 SGHTA, CDR2 FQGNSA. There are 14 residues in the CDR3. Trimming took 5 bases from V and 0 from J, leaving 10 bases between them. The CDR3 sequence is CASSPSVANYGYTF. Written as DNA, the CDR3 is TGTGCCAGCAGCCCGTCCGTAGCTAACTATGGCTACACCTTC. The full variable domain, rest sourced from reference TRBV7-2 and TRBJ1-2, is GAGVSQSPSNKVTEKGKDVELRCDPISGHTALYWYRQSLGQGLEFLIYFQGNSAPDKSGLPSDRFSAERTGGSVSTLTIQRTQQEDSAVYLCASSPSVANYGYTFGSGTRLTVV.